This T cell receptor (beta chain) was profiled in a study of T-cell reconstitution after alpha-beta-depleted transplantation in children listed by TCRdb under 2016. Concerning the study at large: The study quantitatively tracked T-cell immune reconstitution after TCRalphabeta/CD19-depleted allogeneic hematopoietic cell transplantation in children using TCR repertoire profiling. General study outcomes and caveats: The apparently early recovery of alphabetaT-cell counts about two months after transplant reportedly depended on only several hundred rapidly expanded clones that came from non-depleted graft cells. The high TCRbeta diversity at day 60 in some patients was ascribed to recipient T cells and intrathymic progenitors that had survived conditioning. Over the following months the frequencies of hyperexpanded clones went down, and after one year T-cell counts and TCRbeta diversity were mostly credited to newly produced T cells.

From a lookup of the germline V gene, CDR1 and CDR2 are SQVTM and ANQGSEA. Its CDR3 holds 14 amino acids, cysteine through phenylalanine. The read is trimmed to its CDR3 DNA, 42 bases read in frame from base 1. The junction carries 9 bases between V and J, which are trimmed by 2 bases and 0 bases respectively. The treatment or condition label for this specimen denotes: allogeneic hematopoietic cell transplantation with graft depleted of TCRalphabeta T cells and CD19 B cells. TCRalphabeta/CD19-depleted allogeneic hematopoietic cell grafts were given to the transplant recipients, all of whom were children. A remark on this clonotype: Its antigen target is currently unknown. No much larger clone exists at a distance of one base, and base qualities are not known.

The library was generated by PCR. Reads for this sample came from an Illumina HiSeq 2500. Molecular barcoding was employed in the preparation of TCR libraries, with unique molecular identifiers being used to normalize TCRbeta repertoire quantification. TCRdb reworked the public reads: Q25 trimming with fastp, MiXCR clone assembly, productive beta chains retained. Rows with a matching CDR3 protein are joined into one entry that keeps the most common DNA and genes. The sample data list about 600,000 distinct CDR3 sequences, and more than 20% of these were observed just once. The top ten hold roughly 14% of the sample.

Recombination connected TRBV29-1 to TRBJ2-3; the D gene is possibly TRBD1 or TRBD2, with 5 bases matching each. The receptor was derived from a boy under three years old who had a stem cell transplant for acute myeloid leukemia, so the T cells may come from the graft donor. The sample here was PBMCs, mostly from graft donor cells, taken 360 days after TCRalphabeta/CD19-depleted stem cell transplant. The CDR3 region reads CSVESGDSTDTQYF. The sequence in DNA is TGCAGCGTTGAAAGTGGGGACAGCACAGATACGCAGTATTTT.